The 23 T cell receptor beta chains below come from one sample, sequenced in a study of technical replicates of blood from four donors (dated by TCRdb to 2017 to 2019). Preparation of the library involved the immunoSEQ multiplex PCR assay. TCRdb provides this immuneACCESS table in a form limited to in-frame rearrangements. Some clones are lacking; in checked studies, under half of them reflect an unresolved V gene, and why the rest are absent is not known. The sample table shows roughly 59,000 clones, and about 86% are seen once. Around 5.1% of the sample rests with the top ten. Material for sequencing was PBMCs. All receptors come from a human donor in good health. Some clones in this sample may be carry-over from other donors' samples.

The chain has TRBV2 and TRBJ1-2, with D tentatively TRBD1 (5 bases). CDR1 is SNHLY, CDR2 FYNNEI, per germline. The CDR3 spans 16 residues. V lost 5 bases to trimming and J lost 4 bases, with 20 bases between them. CDR3 in amino acids: CASSHTGRQSTYGYTF. CDR3 nucleotide sequence: TGTGCCAGCAGTCACACCGGTAGACAGAGCACCTATGGCTACACCTTC.

This chain uses TRBV6-4 with TRBJ2-1; D is unresolved. V gave up 2 bases and J gave up 4 bases, with 6 bases separating them. The CDR3 has 13 amino acids. Germline CDR1 and CDR2: MRHNA and SNTAGT. CDR3 bases: TGTGCCAGCAGTGACGGCGGTTACAATGAGCAGTTCTTC. Translating gives CASSDGGYNEQFF.

V and J are TRBV5-1 and TRBJ2-7, with D possibly being TRBD1 (6 bases). The CDR3 consists of 15 residues. Trimming removed 4 bases at V and 6 bases at J, with 20 bases between. Germline values: CDR1 SGHRS, CDR2 YFSETQ. The DNA for the CDR3 is TGCGCCAGCAGCCCTGGCACAGGGCGGTTCCGCGAGCAGTACTTC. Encoded protein: CASSPGTGRFREQYF.

The chain employs TRBV11-3 and TRBJ2-1; D may be TRBD1 (5 bases). This CDR3 is 15 amino acids long. Germline CDR1 and CDR2: SGHNT and YENEEA. The V end was cut by 0 bases, the J end by 2 bases, with 8 bases between. CDR3 loop: CASSLDKGTYNEQFF. Written as DNA, the CDR3 is TGTGCCAGCAGCTTAGACAAGGGGACCTACAATGAGCAGTTCTTC.

This rearrangement joins TRBV6-5 to TRBJ2-7; TRBD1 matches 10 bases. The germline V gene encodes CDR1 MNHEY and CDR2 SVGAGI. The CDR3 consists of 15 residues. V lost 6 bases and J lost 4; bases outside the gene matches: 9. The CDR3: CASRKTGTGVYEQYF. CDR3 sequence (DNA): TGTGCCAGCAGAAAAACCGGGACAGGGGTGTACGAGCAGTACTTC.

J is TRBJ2-3 and V is TRBV18, with TRBD1 matching 7 bases. Trimming removed 1 base from V and 3 bases from J; junction bases left unmatched: 4. Germline V gene lookup returns CDR1 KGHSH and CDR2 LQKENI. The CDR3 totals 15 residues. The CDR3 DNA reads TGTGCCAGCTCACCACGACAGGGAGTGACAGATACGCAGTATTTT. Its translation is CASSPRQGVTDTQYF.

The chain uses TRBV21-1 and TRBJ2-2; the D segment call TRBD1 is taken from the table without a DNA check. TRBV21-1 is an annotated pseudogene. The CDR3 runs to 15 residues. The CDR3 is CASSKRDRETGELFF. In nucleotides, the CDR3 is TGTGCCAGCAGCAAACGGGACAGGGAAACCGGGGAGCTGTTTTTT.

The chain employs TRBV9 and TRBJ2-5, with a possible D match to TRBD2 (5 bases). V gave up 2 bases and J gave up 5 bases, with 10 bases separating them. The CDR3 spans 13 residues. CDR1 SGDLS and CDR2 YYNGEE come from the germline V gene. CDR3 amino acids: CASSVIASETQYF. The DNA of the CDR3 is TGTGCCAGCAGCGTTATAGCGTCCGAGACCCAGTACTTC.

This clone was observed a single time. The chain links TRBV12-5 to TRBJ2-7, with TRBD1 as a possible D gene (5 bases). The CDR3 is 15 amino acids. Per germline, CDR1 LGHNT and CDR2 FRNRAP. Between the trimmed V and J ends, which lost 0 bases and 5 bases, there was a span of 14 bases. The CDR3 coding sequence is TGTGCTAGTGGTTTGGTACTGGGCAGGGCCCACGAGCAGTACTTC. The encoded protein is CASGLVLGRAHEQYF.

This clone was seen a single time. This chain links TRBV5-1 with TRBJ1-4; the match to TRBD1 covers 8 bases. Germline-derived CDR1 and CDR2 are SGHRS and YFSETQ. CDR3 size: 15 residues. V lost 1 base to trimming and J lost 8 bases; unmatched junction nucleotides: 7. CDR3 region: CASSLLGQGGEKLFF. The CDR3 DNA reads as TGCGCCAGCAGCTTGCTCGGACAGGGTGGCGAAAAACTGTTTTTT.

The chain uses TRBV7-6 and TRBJ2-1; weak D call: TRBD1 (6 bases). The V end was cut by 2 bases, the J end by 8 bases, with 10 bases between. The CDR3 covers 13 residues. Per germline, CDR1 SGHVS and CDR2 FNYEAQ. The DNA for the CDR3 is TGTGCCAGCAGCTTACAACAGGGCTATGAGCAGTTCTTC. It yields the protein CASSLQQGYEQFF.

The sample holds a few counts of this clone. The rearrangement joins TRBV5-1 to TRBJ1-1; the match to TRBD1 covers 8 bases. The CDR3 spans 16 residues. V shed 1 base, J shed 4 bases, and the junction held 9 bases outside the gene matches. Per germline, CDR1 SGHRS and CDR2 YFSETQ. The DNA of the CDR3 is TGCGCCAGCAGCTTGCCCCCAGGGGGCAGGGGCACTGAAGCTTTCTTT. Translated: CASSLPPGGRGTEAFF.

This rearrangement joins TRBV5-1 to TRBJ2-1; D gene ambiguous. The CDR3 covers 14 residues. CDR1 SGHRS and CDR2 YFSETQ come from the germline V gene. V lost 0 bases, J lost 0 bases, and 4 bases lay in between. The CDR3 protein is CASSLGVSYNEQFF. The DNA of the CDR3 is TGCGCCAGCAGCTTGGGAGTCTCCTACAATGAGCAGTTCTTC.

The genes are TRBV7-9 and TRBJ2-1; the match to TRBD1 covers 7 bases. Germline values: CDR1 SEHNR, CDR2 FQNEAQ (reference sequence). The CDR3 runs 15 residues. V lost 5 bases and J lost 2; bases outside the gene matches: 6. DNA for the CDR3: TGTGCCAGCAGCCTAGACAGGGCGGCCTACAATGAGCAGTTCTTC. It codes for CASSLDRAAYNEQFF.

The chain employs TRBV27 and TRBJ2-5; 12 nucleotides agree with TRBD2. With V trimmed by 3 bases and J by 5 bases, 4 bases remained unmatched. The germline V gene encodes CDR1 MNHEY and CDR2 SMNVEV (reference sequence). The CDR3 spans 15 residues. The CDR3 nucleotides are TGTGCCAGCAGTTTTTCCGGGACTAGCGGGGAGACCCAGTACTTC. The encoded protein is CASSFSGTSGETQYF.

The chain uses TRBV6-1 and TRBJ2-2; TRBD1 matches 11 bases. The CDR3 totals 15 residues. CDR1 is MNHNS and CDR2 is SASEGT in the germline V gene. V trimming: 8 bases; J trimming: 5 bases; junction bases outside the gene matches: 7. CDR3 in amino acids: CASRGQGARTGELFF. The CDR3 DNA reads TGTGCCAGCCGCGGACAGGGGGCAAGGACCGGGGAGCTGTTTTTT.

The V and J genes are TRBV7-3 and TRBJ2-7, with no clear D. The CDR3 consists of 12 residues. The germline V and J ends were trimmed by 6 bases and 0 bases, with 6 bases remaining between them. Germline V CDR1 and CDR2: SGHTA, FQGTGA. CDR3 in amino acids: CASSSSSYEQYF. CDR3 DNA: TGTGCCAGCAGTTCCAGCTCCTACGAGCAGTACTTC. Full variable domain (remainder filled in from reference TRBV7-3 and TRBJ2-7): GAGVSQTPSNKVTEKGKYVELRCDPISGHTALYWYRQSLGQGPEFLIYFQGTGAADDSGLPNDRFFAVRPEGSVSTLKIQRTERGDSAVYLCASSSSSYEQYFGPGTRLTVT.

The rearrangement uses TRBV14 and TRBJ1-3, with D maybe TRBD1 (6 bases). The CDR3 has 16 residues. V was shortened by 7 bases and J by 3 bases, with 19 bases between the two germline ends. Germline CDR1 is SGHDN and CDR2 is FVKESK. Here the CDR3 reads CASTGTPRNSGNTIYF. CDR3 DNA sequence: TGTGCCAGCACCGGGACACCTCGAAATAGTGGAAACACCATATATTTT.

The sample holds one count of this clone. The chain combines TRBV5-5 with TRBJ2-3; D perhaps matches TRBD1 (6 bases). Germline lookup yields CDR1 SGHKS and CDR2 YYEKEE (reference sequence). The CDR3 contains 14 residues. Trimming left V 2 bases short and J 10 bases short, with 17 bases between. The CDR3 sequence is CASSFFLDSGPQYF. CDR3 in DNA: TGTGCCAGCAGCTTCTTCCTGGACAGTGGGCCGCAGTATTTT.

In this sample, this clone turned up once. V usage is TRBV10-3 and J usage is TRBJ2-7; unclear D gene. The germline CDR1 and CDR2 sequences are ENHRY and SYGVKD. V was trimmed by 3 bases and J by 9 bases, leaving 12 bases between them. The CDR3 has 12 residues. In nucleotides, the CDR3 is TGTGCCATCAGTGATAACTACCTAGGGCAGTACTTC. This sequence encodes CAISDNYLGQYF.

The chain combines TRBV2 with TRBJ1-5, with D possibly being TRBD1 (6 bases). V was clipped by 7 bases and J by 7 bases, with 14 bases between them. Germline assignment: CDR1 SNHLY and CDR2 FYNNEI. This CDR3 spans 13 amino acids. The CDR3 reads CASISQGGQPQHF. The CDR3, as DNA: TGTGCCAGCATTTCACAGGGCGGGCAGCCCCAGCATTTT.

The CDR3 loop reads CASSLRTGESPLHF. For the CDR3, the DNA is TGTGCCAGCTCACTCCGAACAGGGGAATCACCCCTCCACTTT. This chain joins TRBV18 and TRBJ1-6; TRBD1 matches 7 bases. Trimming cost V 4 bases and J 10 bases; bases outside gene matches: 7. Germline V gene data show CDR1 as KGHSH and CDR2 as LQKENI. The CDR3 is 14 residues long. Full variable domain (remainder filled in from reference TRBV18 and TRBJ1-6): NAGVMQNPRHLVRRRGQEARLRCSPMKGHSHVYWYRQLPEEGLKFMVYLQKENIIDESGMPKERFSAEFPKEGPSILRIQQVVRGDSAAYFCASSLRTGESPLHFGNGTRLTVT.

J is TRBJ2-7 and V is TRBV4-3; 9 bases are shared with TRBD1. Per the germline V gene, CDR1 is LGHNA and CDR2 is YSLEER. The length of the CDR3 is 16 residues. The trim removed 3 bases at V and 0 bases at J, leaving 6 bases unmatched. CDR3 sequence (DNA): TGCGCCAGCAGCCAGGACAGGGGCGAGAGCTCCTACGAGCAGTACTTC. This translates into CASSQDRGESSYEQYF.